Sequencing of this T cell receptor (beta chain) was carried out in a study of blood T cell repertoires in COVID-19. About the study: Sites across the United States, Italy and Spain contributed samples from acute and convalescent COVID-19. T cells, B-cell-depleted T cells, or PBMCs supplied cDNA or gDNA.

In this sample, this clone turned up a few times. Per the original methods: Reference gene primer amplification gave estimated nucleated cell counts. Clones were read by immunoSEQ multiplex PCR, and TCRdb kept only the in-frame ones, dropping some. V and J calls and clone size are given by that table; D and trimming were obtained from the DNA. The table includes tens of thousands of clones, about 83% detected once. Per germline, CDR1 LNHDA and CDR2 SQIVND (reference sequence). The length of the CDR3 is 16 residues. J lost 6 bases, V lost 4 bases, and 10 bases had no gene match. What was sequenced was peripheral blood. The sequence was obtained from an older woman with acute or convalescent COVID-19. The chain combines TRBV19 with TRBJ1-2; TRBD1 matches at 11 bases. CDR3 amino acids: CASSTYPGQGGHGYTF. The DNA of the CDR3 is TGTGCCAGTAGTACCTATCCGGGACAGGGGGGACATGGCTACACCTTC. The complete variable domain, with remaining parts taken from reference TRBV19 and TRBJ1-2, reads DGGITQSPKYLFRKEGQNVTLSCEQNLNHDAMYWYRQDPGQGLRLIYYSQIVNDFQKGDIAEGYSVSREKKESFPLTVTSAQKNPTAFYLCASSTYPGQGGHGYTFGSGTRLTVV.